This T cell receptor beta chain was profiled in a study of cytomegalovirus exposure and HLA in healthy donors. Study background: Most genotyped donors, 65% to 90% of about 360, had Caucasian-associated genetic ancestry.

The PCR was carried out with 60 Vbeta primers and 13 Jbeta primers. Measured with immunoSEQ multiplex PCR; TCRdb has only the in-frame clones, and not every one. The sample carries some 150,000 clones, less than 85% recorded once. This clone came up a few times. V shed 1 base and J shed 4 bases, with 14 bases lying between them. This CDR3 has 15 amino acids. Germline CDR1 and CDR2: MNHEY and SMNVEV (reference sequence). Sequenced material: PBMCs. The origin of this receptor is a man younger than 30 in good health and CMV-seropositive. V usage is TRBV27 and J usage is TRBJ2-7, with a weak D call TRBD2 (6 bases). The CDR3 nucleotides are TGTGCCAGCAGTTTATTGGGGGGTACGACTTACGAGCAGTACTTC. Its protein product is CASSLLGGTTYEQYF.